The 21 T cell receptor beta chains below were found in one sample sequenced in a study of CD8+CD57+ T cells in acquired aplastic anemia. The template used for profiling TCR beta VDJ and CDR3 was genomic DNA. TCRdb reanalysed the reads using MiXCR and keeps one entry per CDR3 protein. Of around 430,000 distinct CDR3 sequences in the sample, around 30% were seen once. The patients chosen for sequencing had shown expansion of CD8+CD57+ cells (detected by flow cytometry). Sequencing was performed on sorted CD4+, CD8+, or CD8+CD57+ T cells (not recorded which) from PBMCs. These receptors were collected from a human donor with aplastic anemia.

Here the CDR3 reads CASSPDLSETQYF. As DNA, the CDR3 is TGTGCCAGCTCACCTGACCTGTCAGAGACCCAGTACTTC. This chain connects TRBV18 to TRBJ2-5; D is uncertain. V was shortened by 3 bases and J by 4 bases, with 9 bases between the two germline ends. The germline CDR1 and CDR2 sequences are KGHSH and LQKENI. The CDR3 totals 13 residues.

This clonotype appeared a few times. At one end, the junction sequence differs from germline, possibly due to a read error. The V call is TRBV25-1, the J call TRBJ1-1; D is undetermined. The CDR3 loop spans 12 amino acids. CDR1 is MGHDK and CDR2 is SYGVNS in the germline V gene. The CDR3 loop is CASSSGNTEALF. The CDR3 DNA sequence: TGTGCCAGCAGCTCCGGGAACACTGAAGCTCTCTTT.

Comments on this clonotype: A clone one base away is much larger, so this may be a read error. This sequence joins TRBV10-3 and TRBJ1-5; D remains ambiguous. The V gene lost 4 bases and the J gene lost 3 bases, with 16 bases spanning the gap. The CDR3 covers 16 residues. CDR1 is ENHRY, CDR2 SYGVKD, per germline. CDR3: CAISGSILILNQPQHF. CDR3 nucleotides: TGTGCCATCAGTGGGTCGATCCTAATCCTCAATCAGCCCCAGCATTTT.

This clonotype was recorded many times. This chain links TRBV20-1 with TRBJ1-2, with no clear D. Deletions cut 0 bases from V and 7 bases from J, with 18 bases between. This CDR3 comprises 15 residues. The germline V gene encodes CDR1 DFQATT and CDR2 SNEGSKA (reference sequence). CDR3 nucleotides: TGCAGTGCTAGAGATCCCTCTTGGGTATGGGCTGGCTACACCTTC. Its protein is CSARDPSWVWAGYTF.

This clonotype was seen more than once but under ten times. The CDR3 bases are TGCGCCAGCAGCCAGAGGGGACAGCAATACAATGAGCAGTTCTTC. Amino acids: CASSQRGQQYNEQFF. V usage is TRBV4-3 and J usage is TRBJ2-1; TRBD1 aligns across 7 bases. V shed 3 bases and J 4 bases; nucleotides not matched to a gene: 6. CDR3 length equals 15 residues. Germline-derived CDR1 and CDR2 are LGHNA and YSLEER.

This clonotype turned up a few times. The chain has TRBV19 and TRBJ2-1, with 8 positions matching TRBD2. Germline-derived CDR1 and CDR2 are LNHDA and SQIVND (reference sequence). The CDR3 is made up of 14 amino acids. V was clipped by 3 bases and J by 3 bases; unmatched bases: 1. CDR3 nucleotide sequence: TGTGCCAGTAGTATTAGCGGGGACTACAATGAGCAGTTCTTC. Translated, it gives CASSISGDYNEQFF.

The chain has TRBV12-3 or TRBV12-4 and TRBJ1-1; the match to TRBD1 covers 8 bases. V dropped 4 bases and J dropped 9; count of bases not matched to a gene: 7. CDR3 length: 13 residues. The DNA of the CDR3 is TGTGCCAGCAGTTCTCGGGACAGGCGAAAAGCTTTCTTT. As protein: CASSSRDRRKAFF.

This clonotype showed up many times. V and J are TRBV20-1 and TRBJ1-1, with D possibly matching TRBD1 (5 bases). CDR1 and CDR2 from the germline V gene are DFQATT and SNEGSKA (reference sequence). V gave up 5 bases and J gave up 7 bases, with 11 bases separating them. The CDR3 is made up of 11 amino acids. The CDR3 coding sequence is TGCAGTGCTCGGAGGGACGGTGAAGCTTTCTTT. This gives the protein CSARRDGEAFF.

The chain combines TRBV11-3 with TRBJ2-5, with TRBD1 matching 8 bases. Germline lookup yields CDR1 SGHNT and CDR2 YENEEA. The ends lost 5 bases at V and 4 bases at J; junction bases unmatched: 15. The CDR3 totals 17 residues. The CDR3 region has the DNA TGTGCCAGCAGCCTCTTCTTCCAGGGGGCGTCCGGAGAGACCCAGTACTTC. It translates to CASSLFFQGASGETQYF.

This clonotype has just a few counts. The chain is built from TRBV2 and TRBJ2-1, with D maybe TRBD2 (7 bases). V dropped 5 bases and J dropped 2 bases, with 13 bases sitting between them. Germline CDR1 reads SNHLY; CDR2 reads FYNNEI. The CDR3 covers 15 residues. The CDR3 reads CASSSSGTTYNEQFF. The DNA of the CDR3 is TGTGCCAGCAGTTCCAGCGGGACAACCTACAATGAGCAGTTCTTC.

This clonotype appeared a few times. This rearrangement joins TRBV30 to TRBJ1-1, with D possibly matching TRBD1 (5 bases). Germline V gives CDR1 GTSNPN, CDR2 SVGIG (reference sequence). CDR3 size: 13 residues. Deletions cut 2 bases from V and 3 bases from J, with 10 bases between. The CDR3 nucleotides read TGTGCCTGGAGTAGGGACGGGTACACTGAAGCTTTCTTT. This encodes CAWSRDGYTEAFF.

The V gene is TRBV7-3, the J gene TRBJ2-2; D unclear. The CDR3 covers 13 residues. Trimming stripped 1 base from V and 7 bases from J, with 7 bases between. Per germline, CDR1 SGHTA and CDR2 FQGTGA. The CDR3 reads CASSLSWGGELFF. The CDR3 region has the DNA TGTGCCAGCAGCTTAAGTTGGGGCGGGGAGCTGTTTTTT. The full variable domain, with the rest looked up from reference TRBV7-3 and TRBJ2-2, is GAGVSQTPSNKVTEKGKYVELRCDPISGHTALYWYRQSLGQGPEFLIYFQGTGAADDSGLPNDRFFAVRPEGSVSTLKIQRTERGDSAVYLCASSLSWGGELFFGEGSRLTVL.

Note on this clonotype: This may arise from a read error, as a much more abundant clone is one base away. The V and J genes are TRBV20-1 and TRBJ1-3; the D is unclear. CDR1 and CDR2 from the germline V gene are DFQATT and SNEGSKA (reference sequence). The CDR3 is 14 amino acids. The CDR3 here is CGARDLKDSDTIYF. Here the CDR3 DNA reads TGCGGTGCTAGAGATCTTAAGGACTCCGACACCATATATTTT.

V and J are TRBV10-3 and TRBJ2-2, with D unclear. The V gene lost 0 bases and the J gene lost 0 bases, with 8 bases spanning the gap. Germline CDR1 ENHRY, CDR2 SYGVKD. This CDR3 is 16 amino acids long. Written as DNA, the CDR3 is TGTGCCATCAGTGAGTCGAGGCAGTCGAACACCGGGGAGCTGTTTTTT. It codes for CAISESRQSNTGELFF.

This clonotype came up once. This chain links TRBV29-1 with TRBJ1-1, with TRBD1 as a possible D gene (5 bases). Germline V gene data show CDR1 as SQVTM and CDR2 as ANQGSEA. The CDR3 contains 14 residues. The V end lost 0 bases, the J end lost 5 bases, and 13 bases lay between the germline ends. CDR3 sequence reads: CSVEEGLLSTEAFF. The CDR3 DNA sequence: TGCAGCGTTGAAGAGGGACTGTTGAGTACTGAAGCTTTCTTT.

This clonotype has a handful of counts. This chain links TRBV20-1 with TRBJ2-5; TRBD2 matches 7 bases. Germline values: CDR1 DFQATT, CDR2 SNEGSKA (reference sequence). The trim removed 5 bases at V and 5 bases at J, leaving 11 bases unmatched. The CDR3 is 14 amino acids. CDR3 DNA sequence: TGCAGTGCTGGGACGGAACGGGGAGGGGAGACCCAGTACTTC. Amino acids: CSAGTERGGETQYF.

The V call is TRBV19, the J call TRBJ1-2, with 7 bases that match TRBD1. There are 11 residues in the CDR3. V trimming: 11 bases; J trimming: 3 bases; junction bases outside the gene matches: 3. Germline V gene data show CDR1 as LNHDA and CDR2 as SQIVND (reference sequence). CDR3 residues: CAWDSHYGYTF. DNA of the CDR3: TGTGCCTGGGACAGTCACTATGGCTACACCTTC. The full variable domain, with the rest looked up from reference TRBV19 and TRBJ1-2, is DGGITQSPKYLFRKEGQNVTLSCEQNLNHDAMYWYRQDPGQGLRLIYYSQIVNDFQKGDIAEGYSVSREKKESFPLTVTSAQKNPTAFYLCAWDSHYGYTFGSGTRLTVV.

There are a few counts of this clonotype. The chain combines TRBV25-1 with TRBJ2-1, with 7 bases identical to TRBD2. Trimming at V came to 6 bases and at J to 0 bases, leaving 11 bases not matched to a gene. The germline gives CDR1 MGHDK, CDR2 SYGVNS. This CDR3 contains 17 residues. CDR3 sequence reads: CASSLEGAGRSYNEQFF. The CDR3 DNA sequence: TGTGCCAGCAGCTTAGAGGGAGCGGGGCGCTCCTACAATGAGCAGTTCTTC.

This clonotype has a count of ten or more. The chain has TRBV19 and TRBJ1-5; D is perhaps TRBD1 (5 bases). The CDR3 is 15 residues long. V shed 4 bases and J shed 4 bases, with 14 bases lying between them. Germline V gene lookup returns CDR1 LNHDA and CDR2 SQIVND (reference sequence). The CDR3 nucleotides read TGTGCCAGTAGTACGGGACGGCCGGGGAATCAGCCCCAGCATTTT. Translating it yields CASSTGRPGNQPQHF.

The chain couples TRBV20-1 to TRBJ1-1, with 7 bases matching TRBD1. With 0 bases clipped from V and 0 bases from J, the junction kept 10 bases outside the gene matches. Germline CDR1 DFQATT, CDR2 SNEGSKA (reference sequence). CDR3 length: 17 residues. The CDR3 sequence is CSARDPRTGSLNTEAFF. The CDR3 DNA reads as TGCAGTGCTAGAGACCCGAGGACAGGTTCACTGAACACTGAAGCTTTCTTT.

V usage is TRBV7-2 and J usage is TRBJ1-3, with D uncertain. Between the trimmed V and J ends, which lost 3 bases and 0 bases, there was a span of 9 bases. This CDR3 region has 15 residues. Per the germline V gene, CDR1 is SGHTA and CDR2 is FQGNSA. In nucleotides, the CDR3 is TGTGCCAGCAGCTTCTCCCAAAGCTCTGGAAACACCATATATTTT. This translates into CASSFSQSSGNTIYF.